This entry lists 22 T cell receptor beta chains sequenced from one sample in a study of monozygotic twins with cystic fibrosis. The assay was immunoSEQ multiplex PCR, and TCRdb's table has in-frame clones only and misses some. This sample has about 36,000 clones, with 75% to 90% found just once. Sample: blood. Receptor source: a girl under 10 years old with cystic fibrosis.

The chain uses TRBV7-6 and TRBJ2-5; either TRBD1 or TRBD2 may supply D (6 bases each). This CDR3 is built from 13 residues. In germline, CDR1 is SGHVS, CDR2 FNYEAQ. V dropped 5 bases and J dropped 5 bases, with 12 bases sitting between them. The CDR3 DNA is TGTGCCAGCAGCGTCATAGGGGGGGAGACCCAGTACTTC. Protein product: CASSVIGGETQYF.

There are a few counts of this clone. The chain couples TRBV2 to TRBJ1-4; D gene uncertain. The germline CDR1 and CDR2 sequences are SNHLY and FYNNEI. This CDR3 spans 14 amino acids. The ends were cut back, 6 bases at V and 7 bases at J, with 15 bases in the middle. The CDR3 loop reads CASREGTEIEKLFF. The CDR3 bases are TGTGCCAGCAGGGAGGGAACAGAGATTGAAAAACTGTTTTTT.

The chain's CDR3 is CAWSVGWKTQYF. The CDR3 coding sequence is TGTGCCTGGAGTGTAGGGTGGAAGACCCAGTACTTC. J is TRBJ2-5 and V is TRBV30; D not resolved. This CDR3 region has 12 residues. The germline gives CDR1 GTSNPN, CDR2 SVGIG (reference sequence). Trimming cost V 0 bases and J 6 bases, with 8 bases left between them. The entire variable domain, with the rest obtained from reference TRBV30 and TRBJ2-5, is as follows: SQTIHQWPATLVQPVGSPLSLECTVEGTSNPNLYWYRQAAGRGLQLLFYSVGIGQISSEVPQNLSASRPQDRQFILSSKKLLLSDSGFYLCAWSVGWKTQYFGPGTRLLVL.

This chain joins TRBV6-5 and TRBJ2-7, with TRBD2 matching 10 bases. The CDR3 is made up of 16 amino acids. With V trimmed by 0 bases and J by 6 bases, 8 bases remained unmatched. Germline V gene sequence: CDR1 MNHEY, CDR2 SVGAGI. The CDR3 nucleotides are TGTGCCAGCAGTTACTCGCGGGCTAGCGGGGGAGTCGAGCAGTACTTC. Translated, it gives CASSYSRASGGVEQYF.

The chain is built from TRBV4-1 and TRBJ1-6; maybe TRBD1 (5 bases). The length of the CDR3 is 15 residues. Between the trimmed V and J ends, which lost 6 bases and 6 bases, there was a span of 15 bases. The germline gives CDR1 MGHRA, CDR2 YSYEKL. As DNA, the CDR3 is TGCGCCAGCAGACCAAATCAGGGAGTTAATTCACCCCTCCACTTT. Amino acids: CASRPNQGVNSPLHF.

J is TRBJ2-1 and V is TRBV4-3; 10 nucleotides agree with TRBD2. Germline CDR1 and CDR2: LGHNA and YSLEER. This CDR3 spans 14 amino acids. V gave up 3 bases and J gave up 8 bases; unmatched junction bases: 4. CDR3 sequence (DNA): TGCGCCAGCAGCCAGCTGAGCGGGGGGGATGAGCAGTTCTTC. It translates to CASSQLSGGDEQFF.

This chain uses TRBV5-1 with TRBJ2-7, with a weak D call TRBD2 (7 bases). The CDR3 runs to 14 residues. CDR1 SGHRS and CDR2 YFSETQ come from the germline V gene. Trimming pared 4 bases from V and 2 bases from J, leaving 13 bases between. Written as DNA, the CDR3 is TGCGCCAGCAGCATGGGGGGGGCACCCTACGAGCAGTACTTC. Its protein is CASSMGGAPYEQYF.

The J gene is TRBJ2-7, the V gene TRBV5-1; D gene uncertain. The ends were cut back, 1 base at V and 3 bases at J, with 11 bases in the middle. CDR1 and CDR2 from the germline V gene are SGHRS and YFSETQ. The CDR3 is 14 amino acids. CDR3 nucleotides: TGCGCCAGCAGCTTGTCGCGGCCACTCTACGAGCAGTACTTC. The encoded protein is CASSLSRPLYEQYF.

This chain joins TRBV6-5 and TRBJ1-1; 11 nucleotides agree with TRBD1. Germline V gives CDR1 MNHEY, CDR2 SVGAGI. The CDR3 spans 15 residues. The J segment lost 4 bases and the V segment lost 5 bases, leaving 6 bases of the junction unmatched. The CDR3 region has the DNA TGTGCCAGCAGTCAGAGGACAGGGGGCGGCACTGAAGCTTTCTTT. Translating gives CASSQRTGGGTEAFF.

J is TRBJ1-6 and V is TRBV4-2; no firm D call. This CDR3 spans 16 amino acids. Germline CDR1 is LGHNA and CDR2 is YNFKEQ. V was clipped by 4 bases and J by 3 bases, with 13 bases between them. The CDR3 sequence: CASSLRIGGYNSPLHF. DNA of the CDR3: TGTGCCAGCAGCCTCCGGATCGGTGGCTATAATTCACCCCTCCACTTT.

The gene calls are TRBV5-1 and TRBJ2-4; a possible D gene is TRBD1 (6 bases). This CDR3 spans 14 amino acids. The V and J ends lost 0 bases and 6 bases respectively, with 10 bases between them. Per germline, CDR1 SGHRS and CDR2 YFSETQ. CDR3 nucleotide sequence: TGCGCCAGCAGCTTGGGGGACATATTAAACATTCAGTACTTC. Translated: CASSLGDILNIQYF.

The chain links TRBV25-1 to TRBJ2-1, with 9 bases identical to TRBD1. Germline CDR1 reads MGHDK; CDR2 reads SYGVNS. The J segment lost 6 bases and the V segment lost 3 bases, leaving 12 bases of the junction unmatched. The CDR3 totals 17 residues. This CDR3 is CASSEHGRDREINEQFF. In nucleotides, the CDR3 is TGTGCCAGCAGTGAGCACGGGCGGGACAGGGAAATCAATGAGCAGTTCTTC.

The CDR3 coding sequence is TGCGCCAGCAGCTTGGCGGTCCCGACAGGGGGCTACCATGGCTACACCTTC. Its translation: CASSLAVPTGGYHGYTF. V and J are TRBV5-1 and TRBJ1-2, with 10 bases matching TRBD1. Germline V gene data show CDR1 as SGHRS and CDR2 as YFSETQ. The CDR3 covers 17 residues. J gave up 6 bases and V 0 bases, and 11 bases lay outside the gene matches.

The chain carries TRBV9 and TRBJ2-7, with 8 bases matching TRBD2. Trimming cost V 10 bases and J 1 base; bases outside gene matches: 13. Germline values: CDR1 SGDLS, CDR2 YYNGEE. The CDR3 loop spans 15 amino acids. The CDR3 sequence: CASACLPSGSYEQYF. The CDR3 DNA reads as TGTGCCTCCGCCTGCCTGCCTAGCGGGTCCTACGAGCAGTACTTC.

The genes are TRBV18 and TRBJ1-2, with 8 bases aligning to TRBD1. This CDR3 contains 14 residues. The J segment lost 5 bases and the V segment lost 2 bases, leaving 4 bases of the junction unmatched. Per germline, CDR1 KGHSH and CDR2 LQKENI. CDR3 region: CASSPGQGAYGYTF. The CDR3 coding sequence is TGTGCCAGCTCACCAGGGCAGGGGGCATATGGCTACACCTTC.

This chain joins TRBV7-2 and TRBJ2-7; 15 nucleotides align to TRBD2. Germline values: CDR1 SGHTA, CDR2 FQGNSA. V shed 2 bases, J shed 3 bases, and the junction held 2 bases outside the gene matches. The CDR3 loop spans 16 amino acids. The CDR3 nucleotides read TGTGCCAGCAGCTTAAGGGGACTAGCGGGGGGCTACGAGCAGTACTTC. Amino acids: CASSLRGLAGGYEQYF.

This rearrangement joins TRBV5-1 to TRBJ1-3; the D gene is possibly TRBD1 (5 bases). This CDR3 contains 13 residues. Germline V gives CDR1 SGHRS, CDR2 YFSETQ. The germline V and J ends were trimmed by 0 bases and 4 bases, with 5 bases remaining between them. CDR3 in DNA: TGCGCCAGCAGCTTGGGACAGGGAAACACCATATATTTT. It encodes CASSLGQGNTIYF.

The sample holds one count of this clone. This sequence joins TRBV2 and TRBJ1-2; 7 bases align to TRBD1. V lost 4 bases and J lost 4; bases outside the gene matches: 15. Per germline, CDR1 SNHLY and CDR2 FYNNEI. The CDR3 runs 17 residues. CDR3 amino acids: CASSGDSPPSPGYGYTF. CDR3 sequence (DNA): TGTGCCAGCAGTGGGGACAGTCCGCCTTCCCCTGGCTATGGCTACACCTTC.

This sequence joins TRBV6-5 and TRBJ1-2; maybe TRBD1 (5 bases). Germline V gives CDR1 MNHEY, CDR2 SVGAGI. The germline V and J ends were trimmed by 0 bases and 0 bases, with 5 bases remaining between them. The CDR3 spans 14 residues. CDR3 amino acids: CASSYSTANYGYTF. The CDR3 bases are TGTGCCAGCAGTTACTCGACAGCTAACTATGGCTACACCTTC.

The chain joins TRBV15 to TRBJ1-2, with 9 bases matching TRBD1. V was pared by 6 bases and J by 1 base, with 6 bases of the junction left unmatched. The CDR3 sequence is 15 residues long. Germline V gene sequence: CDR1 LNHNV, CDR2 YYDKDF (reference sequence). CDR3 in amino acids: CATSPDRGLNYGYTF. DNA for the CDR3: TGTGCCACCAGTCCGGACAGGGGCCTTAACTATGGCTACACCTTC.

The chain combines TRBV19 with TRBJ2-2; 10 nucleotides agree with TRBD2. Unmatched junction bases numbered 2, after V lost 2 bases and J lost 2 bases. This CDR3 is built from 16 residues. In germline, CDR1 is LNHDA, CDR2 SQIVND (reference sequence). CDR3 residues: CASSITSGVNTGELFF. CDR3 coding DNA: TGTGCCAGTAGTATAACTAGCGGGGTCAACACCGGGGAGCTGTTTTTT.

By its share, this clone is medium-sized. J is TRBJ2-1 and V is TRBV29-1, with 10 bases aligning to TRBD1. The ends lost 7 bases at V and 3 bases at J; junction bases unmatched: 18. Germline V gives CDR1 SQVTM, CDR2 ANQGSEA. The CDR3 has 18 residues. The CDR3 bases are TGCAGCGCCACAGGGACAGGGGAATGGAGAACCGTCTACAATGAGCAGTTCTTC. This gives the protein CSATGTGEWRTVYNEQFF.